These T cell receptor beta chains were read from a single sample in a study of spatial heterogeneity in lung cancer. TCRdb fed the 5' RACE reads into MiXCR, producing one record per CDR3 protein. This sample has more than 4,500 distinct CDR3 sequences, with around 10% found just once. The material sequenced was lung tumor tissue, taken at surgery. The receptors shown here come from a male donor with early-stage non-small cell lung cancer. The CDR3 runs from the conserved cysteine through the conserved F or W. A D gene is named only where the DNA matches it firmly. Clone size is given for some rows only: seen once, a few or many times, or a class if the clone is expanded.

j_gene | d_gene | v_gene | abundance | CDR3aa | CDR3nt
TRBJ2-1 | - | TRBV6-5 | medium-sized | CASSPGTLNSYNEQFF | TGTGCCAGCAGTCCCGGGACCCTCAACTCCTACAATGAGCAGTTCTTC
TRBJ1-1 | - | TRBV18 | - | CASSPRQTPNTEAFF | TGTGCCAGCTCACCAAGACAGACACCGAACACTGAAGCTTTCTTT
TRBJ2-5 | - | TRBV7-2 | few | CASRAGGETQYF | TGTGCCAGCAGGGCAGGGGGGGAGACCCAGTACTTC
TRBJ2-3 | TRBD2 | TRBV11-3 | - | CASSLAGGRTTDTQYF | TGTGCCAGCAGCTTAGCTGGCGGGAGGACAACAGATACGCAGTATTTT
TRBJ2-3 | TRBD1 | TRBV28 | many | CASSSPPNLRQGATDTQYF | TGTGCCAGCAGTTCTCCGCCGAACCTCCGACAGGGGGCCACAGATACGCAGTATTTT
TRBJ2-5 | - | TRBV10-1 | medium-sized | CASSAGQWQTQYF | TGCGCCAGCAGCGCGGGACAGTGGCAGACCCAGTACTTC
TRBJ2-7 | - | TRBV12-3/TRBV12-4 | many | CASSYAPYEQYF | TGTGCCAGCAGTTACGCCCCCTACGAGCAGTACTTC
TRBJ1-1 | TRBD1 | TRBV7-9 | many | CASTGGTGQGYYSEAFF | TGTGCCAGCACCGGCGGTACGGGACAGGGTTATTATTCTGAAGCTTTCTTT
TRBJ2-3 | - | TRBV20-1 | few | CSASTTDTQYF | TGCAGTGCTAGTACCACAGATACGCAGTATTTT
TRBJ1-1 | - | TRBV20-1 | - | CSARDGGTPGGTEAFF | TGCAGTGCTAGAGATGGGGGCACACCCGGGGGAACTGAAGCTTTCTTT
TRBJ2-2 | TRBD1 | TRBV6-5 | - | CASNGQGFRNTGELFF | TGTGCCAGCAACGGACAGGGGTTCCGGAACACCGGGGAGCTGTTTTTT
TRBJ2-3 | TRBD2 | TRBV4-1 | few | CASSQEGLAGAVGTDTQYF | TGCGCCAGCAGCCAAGAGGGACTAGCGGGAGCGGTTGGCACAGATACGCAGTATTTT
TRBJ1-4 | - | TRBV9 | - | CASSLGPKEEKLFF | TGTGCCAGCAGCCTCGGCCCCAAGGAAGAAAAACTGTTTTTT